This T cell receptor (beta chain) was retrieved from a study of T-cell memory formation after mild COVID-19. This clonotype was seen a handful of times. Its antigen is not known. General observations from the study: The CD4+ clones that contracted clustered mainly within CM and EM, and the CD8+ clones concentrated in EMRA. Some responding clones appeared in pre-infection memory, suggesting cross-reactive memory joined. Clones that shrank (day 15 to 85) were balanced CD4/CD8, whereas later expanders leaned CD4+.

From the 5' RACE reads, TCRdb called clonotypes with MiXCR, one entry per CDR3 protein. The sample has fewer than 600,000 distinct CDR3 sequences, 20% to 25% seen once. The CDR3 is 13 amino acids. The V gene lost 4 bases and the J gene lost 0 bases, with 8 bases spanning the gap. Germline V lookup: CDR1 SGHNT, CDR2 YYREEE (reference sequence). This receptor was taken from an adult woman who had mild COVID-19 (a few samples of this study predate the infection). Cell type and time point are not known. The chain joins TRBV5-4 to TRBJ2-7; a weak D match, TRBD1 (6 bases). The sequenced sample consisted of PBMCs or a T cell subset sorted from them (not recorded which). The CDR3 protein is CASSKGHSYEQYF. CDR3 nucleotide sequence: TGTGCCAGCAGCAAGGGACACTCCTACGAGCAGTACTTC. The full variable domain, in which reference TRBV5-4 and TRBJ2-7 provide the parts outside the CDR3, is ETGVTQSPTHLIKTRGQQVTLRCSSQSGHNTVSWYQQALGQGPQFIFQYYREEENGRGNFPPRFSGLQFPNYSSELNVNALELDDSALYLCASSKGHSYEQYFGPGTRLTVT.